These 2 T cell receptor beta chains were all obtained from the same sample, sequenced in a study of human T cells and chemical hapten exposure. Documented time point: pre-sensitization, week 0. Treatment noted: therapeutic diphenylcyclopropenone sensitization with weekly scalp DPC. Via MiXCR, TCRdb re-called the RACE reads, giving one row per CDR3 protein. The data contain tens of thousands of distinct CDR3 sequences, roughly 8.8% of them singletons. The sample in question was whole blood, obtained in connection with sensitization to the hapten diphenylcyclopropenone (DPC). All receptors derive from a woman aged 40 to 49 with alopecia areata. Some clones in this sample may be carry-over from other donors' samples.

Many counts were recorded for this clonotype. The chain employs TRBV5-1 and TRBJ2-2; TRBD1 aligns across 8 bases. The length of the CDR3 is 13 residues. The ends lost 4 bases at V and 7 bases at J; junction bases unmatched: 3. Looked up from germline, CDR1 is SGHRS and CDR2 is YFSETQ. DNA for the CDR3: TGCGCCAGCAGCCTACAGGGGGACGGGGAGCTGTTTTTT. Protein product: CASSLQGDGELFF.

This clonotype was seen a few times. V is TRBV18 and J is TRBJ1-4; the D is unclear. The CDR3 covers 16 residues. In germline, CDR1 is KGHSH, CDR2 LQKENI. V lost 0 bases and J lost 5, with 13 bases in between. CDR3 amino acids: CASSPPSAAINEKLFF. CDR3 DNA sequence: TGTGCCAGCTCACCACCGTCGGCAGCTATAAATGAAAAACTGTTTTTT.